The rows below give T cell receptor beta chains drawn from one sample of a study of blood T cells in healthy people across ages. MiXCR, run by TCRdb on the 5' RACE reads, gives a single entry per CDR3 protein. Counted here are 780,000 or so distinct CDR3 sequences, approximately 55% occurring once; the ten biggest clones make up 41%. The material sequenced was blood. The receptors come from an elderly man in good health. Both conserved end residues are part of each CDR3. A D gene is named only where the DNA matches it firmly. Not all rows give a size; the values are once, few, many and, for expanded clones, a class.

clone_size j_call d_call v_call cdr3_aa cdr3_nt
. TRBJ1-1 . TRBV6-5 CASRGTKNTEAFF TGTGCCAGCAGGGGGACAAAAAACACTGAAGCTTTCTTT
. TRBJ2-2 TRBD2 TRBV6-2/TRBV6-3 CASSYPWTSANTGELFF TGTGCCAGCAGTTATCCCTGGACTAGCGCGAACACCGGGGAGCTGTTTTTT
. TRBJ2-1 . TRBV18 CASSPFMDNEQFF TGTGCCAGCTCACCATTTATGGACAATGAGCAGTTCTTC
. TRBJ2-1 . TRBV30 CAWSVRGTYNEQFF TGTGCCTGGAGTGTTCGCGGAACCTACAATGAGCAGTTCTTC
. TRBJ2-3 TRBD2 TRBV7-6 CASSLGTSGPRPDTQYF TGTGCCAGCAGCTTAGGTACTAGCGGTCCTAGACCCGATACGCAGTATTTT
. TRBJ2-3 TRBD2 TRBV6-1 CASSEAAVLLAGRHRYAYF TGTGCCAGCAGTGAAGCGGCGGTACTGCTAGCGGGACGGCACAGATACGCGTATTTT
. TRBJ2-1 TRBD2 TRBV12-3/TRBV12-4 CATTRRGGLAPSYTYNEQFF TGTGCCACCACCAGACGAGGTGGACTAGCCCCCAGCTACACCTACAATGAGCAGTTCTTC
few TRBJ2-7 . TRBV5-1 CASSFYGSYEQYF TGCGCCAGCAGCTTCTATGGATCCTACGAGCAGTACTTC
. TRBJ2-1 TRBD2 TRBV20-1 CSAREGRERINEQFF TGCAGTGCTAGAGAAGGGCGGGAGAGGATCAATGAGCAGTTCTTC
. TRBJ1-6 . TRBV28 CASSGPIRSPLHF TGTGCCAGCTCCGGCCCCATTAGGTCACCCCTCCACTTT
few TRBJ2-1 TRBD2 TRBV10-3 CAPRRGDEQFF TGTGCCCCCAGGCGGGGGGATGAGCAGTTCTTC
. TRBJ1-6 TRBD1 TRBV4-2 CASSPPGQGVNNSPLHF TGTGCCAGCAGCCCCCCTGGACAGGGGGTCAATAATTCACCCCTCCACTTT
. TRBJ2-7 TRBD2 TRBV5-1 CASSYGLAGVDEQYF TGCGCCAGCAGCTACGGACTAGCGGGAGTAGACGAGCAGTACTTC
. TRBJ1-6 TRBD1 TRBV28 CASSAPGQLSSYNSPLHF TGTGCCAGCAGTGCACCGGGACAGCTTAGCTCCTATAATTCACCCCTCCACTTT
. TRBJ2-4 . TRBV3-1 CASSGQNPNIQYF TGTGCCAGCAGCGGGCAGAACCCAAACATTCAGTACTTC
. TRBJ2-7 . TRBV20-1 CSATQTVYEQYF TGCAGTGCTACCCAGACTGTCTACGAGCAGTACTTC
few TRBJ2-1 . TRBV6-2/TRBV6-3 CASSYSLEGNEQFF TGTGCCAGCAGTTACTCACTAGAAGGGAATGAGCAGTTCTTC
few TRBJ2-1 . TRBV29-1 CSVEDGLPEQFF TGCAGCGTTGAAGATGGACTACCTGAGCAGTTCTTC
. TRBJ1-1 . TRBV20-1 CSAFKRQVGNTEAFF TGCAGTGCTTTCAAGAGACAGGTCGGGAACACTGAAGCTTTCTTT
few TRBJ2-1 . TRBV6-2/TRBV6-3 CASSGFSYNEQFF TGTGCCAGCAGTGGCTTCTCCTACAATGAGCAGTTCTTC
. TRBJ2-1 TRBD2 TRBV30 CAWSLPAGVYNEQFF TGTGCCTGGAGTCTTCCAGCGGGGGTCTACAATGAGCAGTTCTTC
. TRBJ2-7 . TRBV7-2 CASSLVQGEQYF TGTGCCAGCAGCTTAGTTCAGGGCGAGCAGTACTTC
. TRBJ2-5 . TRBV24-1 CATSEGRTGTQETQYF TGTGCCACCAGTGAGGGGAGGACAGGAACCCAAGAGACCCAGTACTTC
. TRBJ2-2 TRBD1 TRBV2 CASSLDRGPTGELFF TGTGCCAGCAGTTTGGACAGGGGTCCCACCGGGGAGCTGTTTTTT
. TRBJ1-2 TRBD1 TRBV7-2 CASRLARDRVGLAYGYTF TGTGCCAGCAGGCTAGCACGGGACAGGGTTGGACTTGCCTATGGCTACACCTTC
. TRBJ2-1 . TRBV5-1 CASSLTFSDGYNEQFF TGCGCCAGCAGCTTGACCTTCTCGGACGGCTACAATGAGCAGTTCTTC
. TRBJ2-7 . TRBV6-6 CASSFRVSSYEQYF TGTGCCAGCAGTTTTCGGGTGAGCTCCTACGAGCAGTACTTC
. TRBJ2-7 . TRBV29-1 CSVVGDGVHEQYF TGCAGCGTTGTTGGGGACGGGGTCCACGAGCAGTACTTC
. TRBJ2-2 . TRBV5-1 CASSATAGTGELFF TGCGCCAGCAGCGCGACTGCAGGCACCGGGGAGCTGTTTTTT
. TRBJ1-2 . TRBV7-2 CASSLPEAPSTGYTF TGTGCCAGCAGCTTACCGGAGGCCCCAAGCACAGGCTACACCTTC
. TRBJ2-7 . TRBV5-1 CASSPRDQAPYEQYF TGCGCCAGCAGCCCCCGGGACCAAGCGCCTTACGAGCAGTACTTC
. TRBJ1-5 . TRBV12-3/TRBV12-4 CASSRDRSNQPQHF TGTGCCAGCAGCCGCGACAGGAGCAATCAGCCCCAGCATTTT
few TRBJ2-2 . TRBV28 CASAPGANTGELFF TGTGCCAGTGCCCCGGGGGCGAACACCGGGGAGCTGTTTTTT
. TRBJ1-1 . TRBV2 CASSEVPQGWGTEAFF TGTGCCAGCAGTGAAGTCCCCCAGGGTTGGGGCACTGAAGCTTTCTTT
. TRBJ1-2 TRBD1 TRBV25-1 CASSLQGADCGYTF TGTGCCAGCAGCCTTCAGGGGGCTGACTGTGGCTACACCTTC
few TRBJ1-2 TRBD1 TRBV6-5 CASGIHRGPPTGYTF TGTGCCAGCGGAATCCACAGGGGTCCTCCTACGGGCTACACCTTC
. TRBJ1-2 . TRBV4-1 CASSLEMTPDGYTF TGCGCCAGCAGTCTCGAAATGACCCCGGATGGCTACACCTTC
once TRBJ2-5 TRBD1 TRBV29-1 CSVEGWGPGQAQETQYF TGCAGCGTTGAAGGTTGGGGACCGGGACAGGCACAAGAGACCCAGTACTTC